The 18 T cell receptor beta chains below all came from one sample that was sequenced in a study of cytotoxic CD8 clonotypes in ibrutinib-treated CLL. TCRdb keeps only in-frame clones here, not all; method: immunoSEQ multiplex PCR. The data hold over 150,000 clones, with approximately 77% observed a single time. The input for sequencing was PBMCs, taken after 12 months of ibrutinib treatment. These receptors originate from a human donor with chronic lymphocytic leukemia.

V gene TRBV28 combines with J gene TRBJ1-5; D is undetermined. V was cut by 3 bases and J by 2 bases, with 20 bases left in between. Germline values: CDR1 MDHEN, CDR2 SYDVKM. The CDR3 is 18 residues long. CDR3 sequence: CASSFTPRTARGNQPQHF. Written as DNA, the CDR3 is TGTGCCAGCAGTTTTACCCCCCGGACGGCTCGGGGCAATCAGCCCCAGCATTTT.

This chain uses TRBV19 with TRBJ1-2; 7 nucleotides agree with TRBD1. The CDR3 loop spans 15 amino acids. J lost 3 bases, V lost 5 bases, and 9 bases had no gene match. CDR1 and CDR2 from the germline V gene are LNHDA and SQIVND (reference sequence). Here the CDR3 reads CASSSAGTDDYGYTF. DNA for the CDR3: TGTGCCAGTAGTTCTGCCGGGACAGACGACTATGGCTACACCTTC.

The gene calls are TRBV7-9 and TRBJ2-3; TRBD2 matches at 7 bases. CDR1 and CDR2 from the germline V gene are SEHNR and FQNEAQ (reference sequence). The J segment lost 2 bases and the V segment lost 6 bases, leaving 5 bases of the junction unmatched. The CDR3 extends over 14 amino acids. CDR3 residues: CASRASGNTDTQYF. Here the CDR3 DNA reads TGTGCCAGCAGGGCTAGCGGTAACACAGATACGCAGTATTTT. Based on the CDR3 plus reference TRBV7-9 and TRBJ2-3, the full variable domain is DTGVSQNPRHKITKRGQNVTFRCDPISEHNRLYWYRQTLGQGPEFLTYFQNEAQLEKSRLLSDRFSAERPKGSFSTLEIQRTEQGDSAMYLCASRASGNTDTQYFGPGTRLTVL.

The V and J genes are TRBV21-1 and TRBJ2-3; TRBD1, the table's D call, lacks a check against the DNA. TRBV21-1 is listed as a pseudogene. The CDR3 totals 12 residues. The CDR3 protein is CASSWPRDTQYF. In DNA form, the CDR3 reads TGTGCCAGCAGCTGGCCCAGGGATACGCAGTATTTT.

The chain carries TRBV28 and TRBJ1-1; TRBD1 might be the D (6 bases). The germline gives CDR1 MDHEN, CDR2 SYDVKM. This CDR3 contains 16 residues. V gave up 11 bases and J gave up 2 bases, with 24 bases separating them. CDR3 DNA sequence: TGTGCCTCCAAGGTTACAGGGATCACTAGAAACACTGAAGCTTTCTTT. Protein sequence: CASKVTGITRNTEAFF.

This clone was found many times. The chain links TRBV10-3 to TRBJ2-7; 9 bases line up with TRBD1. The germline V gene has CDR1 ENHRY and CDR2 SYGVKD. The V and J ends lost 7 bases and 3 bases, in that order; junction bases with no gene match: 7. This CDR3 is built from 14 residues. The CDR3 DNA reads as TGTGCCATCACCGAACCGGGACAGGGCTACGAGCAGTACTTC. This codes for CAITEPGQGYEQYF.

The rearrangement links TRBV5-1 to TRBJ2-7; D is undetermined. The CDR3 extends over 13 amino acids. CDR1 and CDR2 (germline): SGHRS, YFSETQ. V lost 5 bases and J lost 1, with 10 bases in between. The DNA of the CDR3 is TGCGCCAGCAGGGGGTTGGTGTCCTACGAGCAGTACTTC. Its protein is CASRGLVSYEQYF.

This chain uses TRBV28 with TRBJ1-4, with D possibly matching TRBD1 (6 bases). Per germline, CDR1 MDHEN and CDR2 SYDVKM. The length of the CDR3 is 16 residues. V shed 6 bases and J shed 0 bases, with 14 bases lying between them. CDR3 bases: TGTGCCAGCAGCCCTCACCGGGACACAACTAATGAAAAACTGTTTTTT. It codes for CASSPHRDTTNEKLFF.

The V call is TRBV19, the J call TRBJ1-5; D remains unclear. There are 12 residues in the CDR3. Germline-derived CDR1 and CDR2 are LNHDA and SQIVND (reference sequence). V lost 4 bases, J lost 7 bases, and 8 bases lay in between. CDR3 bases: TGTGCCAGTAGTAACCCCCTGCAGCCCCAGCATTTT. Protein sequence: CASSNPLQPQHF.

CDR3 loop: CSVEIYPGLGGYTF. The CDR3 DNA follows: TGCAGCGTTGAAATTTATCCGGGGTTGGGCGGCTACACCTTC. This rearrangement joins TRBV29-1 to TRBJ1-2; D is ambiguous. In germline, CDR1 is SQVTM, CDR2 ANQGSEA. The CDR3 loop spans 14 amino acids. The V end lost 2 bases, the J end lost 8 bases, and 18 bases lay between the germline ends.

The gene calls are TRBV10-3 and TRBJ2-7, with D perhaps TRBD1 (6 bases). From germline, CDR1 is ENHRY and CDR2 SYGVKD. This CDR3 contains 14 residues. Trimming stripped 10 bases from V and 4 bases from J, with 20 bases between. The CDR3 DNA reads as TGTGCCACCACCTCCGTGGACAGAGGTTACGAGCAGTACTTC. Amino acids: CATTSVDRGYEQYF.

V is TRBV7-2 and J is TRBJ2-7; perhaps TRBD2 as D (5 bases). The germline gives CDR1 SGHTA, CDR2 FQGNSA. The V end was cut by 0 bases, the J end by 0 bases, with 12 bases between. CDR3 length: 16 amino acids. CDR3 region: CASSLASWGDSYEQYF. The CDR3 DNA reads as TGTGCCAGCAGCTTAGCTTCCTGGGGAGACTCCTACGAGCAGTACTTC.

The J gene is TRBJ2-5, the V gene TRBV6-1; D is unclear. CDR1 MNHNS and CDR2 SASEGT come from the germline V gene. Deletions cut 7 bases from V and 7 bases from J, with 22 bases between. The CDR3 covers 15 residues. CDR3 DNA: TGTGCCAGCACCGAGGAAGGGTCAAGGTCCGGGACCCAGTACTTC. Translated, it gives CASTEEGSRSGTQYF.

V is TRBV15 and J is TRBJ1-5, with a tentative D call TRBD1 (6 bases). The CDR3 is made up of 14 amino acids. V lost 7 bases and J lost 0, with 10 bases in between. Germline loops: CDR1 LNHNV, CDR2 YYDKDF (reference sequence). This CDR3 is CATTRGFSNQPQHF. CDR3 nucleotides: TGTGCCACCACCAGGGGATTTAGCAATCAGCCCCAGCATTTT.

This clone was seen once. This chain links TRBV14 with TRBJ2-7; unclear D gene. The CDR3 runs to 15 residues. V was cut by 3 bases and J by 4 bases, with 16 bases left in between. Germline V gene data show CDR1 as SGHDN and CDR2 as FVKESK. In DNA, the CDR3 is TGTGCCAGCAGCCATTTGACCGGTGGCTCATACGAGCAGTACTTC. This gives the protein CASSHLTGGSYEQYF.

J is TRBJ2-2 and V is TRBV5-4; possibly TRBD2 for D (5 bases). CDR1 and CDR2 from the germline V gene are SGHNT and YYREEE (reference sequence). CDR3 length: 15 amino acids. Trimming shortened V by 2 bases and J by 0 bases, and 8 bases separated the two germline ends. CDR3 in amino acids: CASSFTRPNTGELFF. As DNA, the CDR3 is TGTGCCAGCAGCTTTACTAGACCGAACACCGGGGAGCTGTTTTTT.

V usage is TRBV5-6 and J usage is TRBJ2-7; no clear D. Germline V gene data show CDR1 as SGHDT and CDR2 as YYEEEE. CDR3 length: 14 amino acids. The V and J ends lost 3 bases and 4 bases respectively, with 14 bases between them. CDR3 region: CASSYGQSTYEQYF. The CDR3 coding sequence is TGTGCCAGCAGCTACGGTCAGAGTACTTACGAGCAGTACTTC.

This chain connects TRBV28 to TRBJ1-3; 8 positions match TRBD1. This CDR3 contains 14 residues. Germline-derived CDR1 and CDR2 are MDHEN and SYDVKM. J lost 2 bases, V lost 6 bases, and 3 bases had no gene match. CDR3 DNA sequence: TGTGCCAGCAGCAAGACAGGGGCTGGAAACACCATATATTTT. Translation gives CASSKTGAGNTIYF.